The text below deals with one T cell receptor (beta chain). Its antigen is unidentified. Sequencing relied on a cDNA template that was reverse transcribed from extracted RNA. Data came from immunoSEQ multiplex PCR; TCRdb stores just in-frame clones and leaves some out. This sample has some 180,000 clones, with 63% found just once. This sample stems from a study of CD8+ T cells in alopecia areata. Study-level background: Each day, treated patients took oral tofacitinib twice, at 5 to 10 mg per dose. For 6 to 18 months, tofacitinib was taken, and 6 months off drug followed. The study's findings and limits: It was lesional scalp, especially alopecia totalis/universalis, that showed higher clonality than normal scalp.

The investigators collected lesional scalp punch biopsies and peripheral blood from alopecia areata patients. The V end was cut by 2 bases, the J end by 7 bases, with 14 bases between. This CDR3 has 14 residues. Germline CDR1 and CDR2: GTSNPN and SVGIG (reference sequence). The specimen comprised CD4+ T cells sorted from blood, sampled at week 0. The receptor comes from a human donor with alopecia areata. The genes are TRBV30 and TRBJ1-4; D call uncertain. The CDR3 coding sequence is TGTGCCTGGAGTCCGTTTTCTGCGGGTGAAAAACTGTTTTTT. Its protein is CAWSPFSAGEKLFF.